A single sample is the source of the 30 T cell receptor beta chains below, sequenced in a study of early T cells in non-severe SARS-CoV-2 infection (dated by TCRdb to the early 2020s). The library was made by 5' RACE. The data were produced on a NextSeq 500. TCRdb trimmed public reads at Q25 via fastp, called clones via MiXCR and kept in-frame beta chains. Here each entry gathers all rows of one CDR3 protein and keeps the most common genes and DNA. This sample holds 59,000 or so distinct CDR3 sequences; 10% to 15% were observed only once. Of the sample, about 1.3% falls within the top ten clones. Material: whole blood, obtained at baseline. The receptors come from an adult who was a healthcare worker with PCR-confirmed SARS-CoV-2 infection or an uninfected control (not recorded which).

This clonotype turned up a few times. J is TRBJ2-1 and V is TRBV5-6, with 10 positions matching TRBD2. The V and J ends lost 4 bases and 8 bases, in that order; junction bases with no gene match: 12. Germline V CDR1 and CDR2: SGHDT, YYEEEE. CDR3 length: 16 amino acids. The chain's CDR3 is CASSPPEGLASHEQFF. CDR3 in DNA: TGTGCCAGCAGCCCCCCCGAGGGACTAGCGTCCCATGAGCAGTTCTTC. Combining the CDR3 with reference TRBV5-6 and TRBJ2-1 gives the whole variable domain DAGVTQSPTHLIKTRGQQVTLRCSPKSGHDTVSWYQQALGQGPQFIFQYYEEEERQRGNFPDRFSGHQFPNYSSELNVNALLLGDSALYLCASSPPEGLASHEQFFGPGTRLTVL.

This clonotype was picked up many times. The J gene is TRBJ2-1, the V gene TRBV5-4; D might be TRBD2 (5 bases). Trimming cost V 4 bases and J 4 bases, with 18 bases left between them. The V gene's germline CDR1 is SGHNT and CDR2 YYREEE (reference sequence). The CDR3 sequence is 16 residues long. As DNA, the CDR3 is TGTGCCAGCAGCAACGCGATTGCGGGTTCTTACAATGAGCAGTTCTTC. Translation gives CASSNAIAGSYNEQFF.

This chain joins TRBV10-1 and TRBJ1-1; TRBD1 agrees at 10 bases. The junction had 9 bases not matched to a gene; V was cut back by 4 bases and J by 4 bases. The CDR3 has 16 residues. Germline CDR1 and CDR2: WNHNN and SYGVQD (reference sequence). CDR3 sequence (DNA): TGCGCCAGCAGTGGAAGTGGGGACAGGGGACGCACTGAAGCTTTCTTT. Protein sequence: CASSGSGDRGRTEAFF.

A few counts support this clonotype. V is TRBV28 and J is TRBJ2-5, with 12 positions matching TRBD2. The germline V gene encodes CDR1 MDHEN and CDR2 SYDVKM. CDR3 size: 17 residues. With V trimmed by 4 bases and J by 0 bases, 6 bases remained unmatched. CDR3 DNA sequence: TGTGCCAGCAGTTCCCCTCTAGCGGGGGGGTACCAAGAGACCCAGTACTTC. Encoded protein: CASSSPLAGGYQETQYF.

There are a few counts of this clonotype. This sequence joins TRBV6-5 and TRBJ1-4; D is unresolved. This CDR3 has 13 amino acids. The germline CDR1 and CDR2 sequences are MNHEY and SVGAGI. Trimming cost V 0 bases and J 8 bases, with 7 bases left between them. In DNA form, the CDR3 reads TGTGCCAGCAGTTACTCGGAGGGAGAAAAACTGTTTTTT. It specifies CASSYSEGEKLFF.

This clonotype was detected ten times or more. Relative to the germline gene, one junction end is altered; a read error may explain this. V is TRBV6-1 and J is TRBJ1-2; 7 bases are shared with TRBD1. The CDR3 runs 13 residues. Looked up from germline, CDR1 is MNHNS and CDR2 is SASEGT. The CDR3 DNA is TGTGCCGGCAGACAGGGTGGAAACTATGGCTACACCTTC. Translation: CAGRQGGNYGYTF.

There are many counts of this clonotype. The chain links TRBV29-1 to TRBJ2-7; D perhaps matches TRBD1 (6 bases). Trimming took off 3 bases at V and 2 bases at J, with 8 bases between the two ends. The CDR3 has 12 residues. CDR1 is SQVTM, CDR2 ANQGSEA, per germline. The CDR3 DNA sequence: TGCAGCGTTGAGGACAGCACCTACGAGCAGTACTTC. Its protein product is CSVEDSTYEQYF.

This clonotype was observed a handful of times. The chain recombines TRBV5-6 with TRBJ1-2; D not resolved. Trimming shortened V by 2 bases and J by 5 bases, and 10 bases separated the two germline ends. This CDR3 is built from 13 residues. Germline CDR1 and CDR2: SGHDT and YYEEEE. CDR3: CASSLPRPYGYTF. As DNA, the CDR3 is TGTGCCAGCAGCTTACCCAGGCCGTATGGCTACACCTTC. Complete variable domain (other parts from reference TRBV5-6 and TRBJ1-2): DAGVTQSPTHLIKTRGQQVTLRCSPKSGHDTVSWYQQALGQGPQFIFQYYEEEERQRGNFPDRFSGHQFPNYSSELNVNALLLGDSALYLCASSLPRPYGYTFGSGTRLTVV.

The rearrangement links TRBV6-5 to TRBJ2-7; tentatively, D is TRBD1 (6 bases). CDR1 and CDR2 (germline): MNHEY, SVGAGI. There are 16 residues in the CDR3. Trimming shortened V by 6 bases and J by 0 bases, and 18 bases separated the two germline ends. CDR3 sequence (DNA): TGTGCCAGCAGCCTAAACGGACAGTCCAGCTCCTACGAGCAGTACTTC. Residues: CASSLNGQSSSYEQYF.

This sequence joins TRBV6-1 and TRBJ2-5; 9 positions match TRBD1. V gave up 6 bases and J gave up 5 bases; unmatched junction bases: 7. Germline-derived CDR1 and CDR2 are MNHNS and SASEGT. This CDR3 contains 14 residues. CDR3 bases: TGTGCCAGCAGGAAGACAGGGGGGGACGAGACCCAGTACTTC. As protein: CASRKTGGDETQYF.

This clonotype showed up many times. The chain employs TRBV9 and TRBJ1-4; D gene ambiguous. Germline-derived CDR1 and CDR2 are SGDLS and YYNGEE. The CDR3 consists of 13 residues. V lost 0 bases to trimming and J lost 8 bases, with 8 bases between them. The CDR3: CASSVGVTEKLFF. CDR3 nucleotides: TGTGCCAGCAGCGTAGGGGTGACAGAAAAACTGTTTTTT.

This chain's CDR3 is CASSNHPRGSYNEQFF. The CDR3 DNA reads as TGTGCCAGCAGCAACCACCCCAGGGGTTCCTACAATGAGCAGTTCTTC. The chain is built from TRBV5-5 and TRBJ2-1; D may be TRBD1 (6 bases). Germline V gene data show CDR1 as SGHKS and CDR2 as YYEKEE (reference sequence). Trimming removed 4 bases from V and 1 base from J, with 15 bases in between. The CDR3 totals 16 residues.

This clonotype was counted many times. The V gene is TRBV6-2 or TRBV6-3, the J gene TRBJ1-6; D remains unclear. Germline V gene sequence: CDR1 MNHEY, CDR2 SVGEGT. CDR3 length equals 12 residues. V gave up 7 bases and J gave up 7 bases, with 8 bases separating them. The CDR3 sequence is CASNLGNSPLHF. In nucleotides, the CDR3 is TGTGCCAGCAACTTGGGGAATTCACCCCTCCACTTT.

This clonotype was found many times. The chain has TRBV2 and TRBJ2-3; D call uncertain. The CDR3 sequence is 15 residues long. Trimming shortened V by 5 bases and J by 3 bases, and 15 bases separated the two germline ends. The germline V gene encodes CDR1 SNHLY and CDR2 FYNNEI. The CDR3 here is CASSYMVAVTDTQYF. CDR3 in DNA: TGTGCCAGCAGTTATATGGTTGCGGTGACAGATACGCAGTATTTT.

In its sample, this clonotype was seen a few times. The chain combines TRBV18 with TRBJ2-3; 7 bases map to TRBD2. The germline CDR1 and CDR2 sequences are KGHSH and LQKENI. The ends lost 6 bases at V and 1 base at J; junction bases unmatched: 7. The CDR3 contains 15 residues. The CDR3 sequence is CASSPSGIGTDTQYF. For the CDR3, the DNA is TGTGCCAGCTCCCCGAGCGGGATTGGCACAGATACGCAGTATTTT.

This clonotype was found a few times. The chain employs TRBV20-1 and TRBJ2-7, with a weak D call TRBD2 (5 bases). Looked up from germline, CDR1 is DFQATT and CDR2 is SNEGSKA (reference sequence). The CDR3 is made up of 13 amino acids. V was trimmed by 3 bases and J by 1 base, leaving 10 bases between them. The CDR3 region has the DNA TGCAGTGCTAGGGAGGTACAGTCCTACGAGCAGTACTTC. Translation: CSAREVQSYEQYF.

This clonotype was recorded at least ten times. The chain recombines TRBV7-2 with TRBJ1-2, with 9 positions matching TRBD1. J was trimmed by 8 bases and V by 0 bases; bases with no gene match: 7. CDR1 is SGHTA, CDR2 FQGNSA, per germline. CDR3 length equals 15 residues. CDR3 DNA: TGTGCCAGCAGCTTAGCGGGACAGGGATTGGGCGGCTACACCTTC. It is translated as CASSLAGQGLGGYTF.

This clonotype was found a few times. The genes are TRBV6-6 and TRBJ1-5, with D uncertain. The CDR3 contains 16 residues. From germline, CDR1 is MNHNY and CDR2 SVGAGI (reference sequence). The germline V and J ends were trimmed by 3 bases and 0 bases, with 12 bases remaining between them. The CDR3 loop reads CASSYFAWVSNQPQHF. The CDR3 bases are TGTGCCAGCAGTTATTTTGCTTGGGTTAGCAATCAGCCCCAGCATTTT.

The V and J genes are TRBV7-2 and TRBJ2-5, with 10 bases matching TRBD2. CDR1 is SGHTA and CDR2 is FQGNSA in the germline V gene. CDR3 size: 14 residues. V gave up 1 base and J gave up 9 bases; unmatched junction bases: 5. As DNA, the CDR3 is TGTGCCAGCAGCTTAGTTCCTAGCGGGGGAGCCCAGTACTTC. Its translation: CASSLVPSGGAQYF.

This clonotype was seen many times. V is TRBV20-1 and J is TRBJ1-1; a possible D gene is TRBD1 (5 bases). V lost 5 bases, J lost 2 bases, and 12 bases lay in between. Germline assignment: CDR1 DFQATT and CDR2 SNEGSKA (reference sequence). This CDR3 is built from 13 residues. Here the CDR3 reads CSAPRGLNTEAFF. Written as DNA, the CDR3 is TGCAGTGCTCCAAGGGGACTAAACACTGAAGCTTTCTTT.

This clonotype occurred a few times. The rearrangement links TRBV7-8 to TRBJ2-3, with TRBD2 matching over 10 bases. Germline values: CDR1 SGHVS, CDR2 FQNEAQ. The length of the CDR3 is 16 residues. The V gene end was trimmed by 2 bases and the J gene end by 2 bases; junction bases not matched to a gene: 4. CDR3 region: CASSLSGLAATDTQYF. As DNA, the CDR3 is TGTGCCAGCAGCTTATCAGGACTAGCGGCCACAGATACGCAGTATTTT.

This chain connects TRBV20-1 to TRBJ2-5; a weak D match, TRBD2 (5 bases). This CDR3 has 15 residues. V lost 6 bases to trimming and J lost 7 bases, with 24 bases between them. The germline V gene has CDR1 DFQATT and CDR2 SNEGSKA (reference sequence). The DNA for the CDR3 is TGCAGTGCCCCCGTACCCGGAGGAGTGCTCGGGACCCAGTACTTC. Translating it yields CSAPVPGGVLGTQYF.

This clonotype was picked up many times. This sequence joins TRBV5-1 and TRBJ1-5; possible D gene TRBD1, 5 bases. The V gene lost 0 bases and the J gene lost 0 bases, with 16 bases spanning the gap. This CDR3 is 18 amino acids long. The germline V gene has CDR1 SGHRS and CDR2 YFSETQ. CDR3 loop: CASSLVVTGEYSNQPQHF. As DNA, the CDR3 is TGCGCCAGCAGCTTGGTGGTAACAGGAGAATATAGCAATCAGCCCCAGCATTTT.

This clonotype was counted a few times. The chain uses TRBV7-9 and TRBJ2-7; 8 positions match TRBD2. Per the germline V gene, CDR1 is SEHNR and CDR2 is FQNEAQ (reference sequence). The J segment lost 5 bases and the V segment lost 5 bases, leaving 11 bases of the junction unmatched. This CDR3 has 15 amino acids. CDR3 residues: CASSPITLAVHEQYF. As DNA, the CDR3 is TGTGCCAGCAGCCCTATAACACTAGCGGTCCACGAGCAGTACTTC. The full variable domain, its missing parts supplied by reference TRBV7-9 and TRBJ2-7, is DTGVSQNPRHKITKRGQNVTFRCDPISEHNRLYWYRQTLGQGPEFLTYFQNEAQLEKSRLLSDRFSAERPKGSFSTLEIQRTEQGDSAMYLCASSPITLAVHEQYFGPGTRLTVT.

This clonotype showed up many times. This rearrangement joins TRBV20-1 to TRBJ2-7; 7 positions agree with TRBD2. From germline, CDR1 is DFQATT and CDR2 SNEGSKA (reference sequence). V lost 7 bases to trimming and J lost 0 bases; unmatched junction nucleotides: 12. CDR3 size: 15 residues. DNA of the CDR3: TGCAGTGTTATTCCCCACAGCGGGGACTCCTACGAGCAGTACTTC. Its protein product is CSVIPHSGDSYEQYF.

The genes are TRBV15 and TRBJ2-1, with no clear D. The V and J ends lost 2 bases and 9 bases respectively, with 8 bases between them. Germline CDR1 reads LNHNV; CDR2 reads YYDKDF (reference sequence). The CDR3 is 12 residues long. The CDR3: CATSRRRTEQFF. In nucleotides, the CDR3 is TGTGCCACCAGCAGACGCCGGACTGAGCAGTTCTTC.

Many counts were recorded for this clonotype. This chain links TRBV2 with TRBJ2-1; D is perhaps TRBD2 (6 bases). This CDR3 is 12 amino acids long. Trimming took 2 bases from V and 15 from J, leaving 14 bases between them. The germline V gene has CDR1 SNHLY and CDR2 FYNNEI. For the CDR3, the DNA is TGTGCCAGCAGTGAACTAGCGTATCCGGGGTTCTTC. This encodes CASSELAYPGFF. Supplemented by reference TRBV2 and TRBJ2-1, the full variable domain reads EPEVTQTPSHQVTQMGQEVILRCVPISNHLYFYWYRQILGQKVEFLVSFYNNEISEKSEIFDDQFSVERPDGSNFTLKIRSTKLEDSAMYFCASSELAYPGFFGPGTRLTVL.

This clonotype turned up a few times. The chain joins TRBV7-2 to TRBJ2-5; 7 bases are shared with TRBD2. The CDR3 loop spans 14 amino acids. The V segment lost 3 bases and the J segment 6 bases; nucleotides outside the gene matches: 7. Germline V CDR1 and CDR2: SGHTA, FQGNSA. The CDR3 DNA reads TGTGCCAGCAGCTTTTTCGCTAGCGGACAGACCCAGTACTTC. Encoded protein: CASSFFASGQTQYF.

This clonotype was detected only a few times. The CDR3 nucleotides read TGTGCCAGCAGCTTAGAGGGCATGATGGCCAAAAACATTCAGTACTTC. This gives the protein CASSLEGMMAKNIQYF. The chain links TRBV11-2 to TRBJ2-4; D gene ambiguous. Germline lookup yields CDR1 SGHAT and CDR2 FQNNGV. The CDR3 totals 16 residues. Between the trimmed V and J ends, which lost 0 bases and 1 base, there was a span of 10 bases.

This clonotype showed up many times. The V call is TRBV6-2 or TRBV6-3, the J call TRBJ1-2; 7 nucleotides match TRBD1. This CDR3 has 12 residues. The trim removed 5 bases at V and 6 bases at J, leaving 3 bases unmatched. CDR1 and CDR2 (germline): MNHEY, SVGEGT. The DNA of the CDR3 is TGTGCCAGCAGTAGAGGACAGGATGGCTACACCTTC. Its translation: CASSRGQDGYTF.